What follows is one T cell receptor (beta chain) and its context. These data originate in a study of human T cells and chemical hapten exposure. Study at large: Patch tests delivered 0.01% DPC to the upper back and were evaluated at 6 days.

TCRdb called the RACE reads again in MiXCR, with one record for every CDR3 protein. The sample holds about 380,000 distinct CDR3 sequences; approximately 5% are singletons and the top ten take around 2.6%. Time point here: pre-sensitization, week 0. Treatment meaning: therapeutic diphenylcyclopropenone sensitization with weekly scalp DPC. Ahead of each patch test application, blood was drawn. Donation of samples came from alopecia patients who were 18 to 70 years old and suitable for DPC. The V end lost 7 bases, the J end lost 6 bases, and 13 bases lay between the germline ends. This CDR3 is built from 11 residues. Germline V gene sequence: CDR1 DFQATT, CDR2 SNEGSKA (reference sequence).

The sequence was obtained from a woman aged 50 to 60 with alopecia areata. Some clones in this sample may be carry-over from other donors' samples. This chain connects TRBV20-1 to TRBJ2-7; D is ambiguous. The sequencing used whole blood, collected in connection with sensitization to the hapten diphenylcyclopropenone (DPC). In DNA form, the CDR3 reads TGCAGTGGAGTCGTATTGGGCGAGCAGTACTTC. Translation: CSGVVLGEQYF.